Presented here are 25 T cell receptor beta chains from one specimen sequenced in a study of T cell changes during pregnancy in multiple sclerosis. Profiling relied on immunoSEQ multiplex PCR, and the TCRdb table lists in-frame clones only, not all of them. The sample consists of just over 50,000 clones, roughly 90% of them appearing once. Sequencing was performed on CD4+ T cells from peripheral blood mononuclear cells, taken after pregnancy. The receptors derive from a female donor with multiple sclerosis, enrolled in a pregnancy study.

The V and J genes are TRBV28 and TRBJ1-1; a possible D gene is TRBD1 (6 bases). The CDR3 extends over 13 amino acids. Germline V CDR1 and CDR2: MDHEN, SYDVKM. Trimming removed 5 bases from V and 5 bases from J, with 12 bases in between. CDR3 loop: CASSGGYKTEAFF. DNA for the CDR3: TGTGCCAGCAGTGGGGGCTACAAGACTGAAGCTTTCTTT.

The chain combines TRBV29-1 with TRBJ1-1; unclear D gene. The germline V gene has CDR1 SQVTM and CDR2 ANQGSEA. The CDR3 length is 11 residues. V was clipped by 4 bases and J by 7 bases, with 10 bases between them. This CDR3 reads CSVVPRDEAFF. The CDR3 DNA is TGCAGCGTTGTTCCCCGGGATGAAGCTTTCTTT.

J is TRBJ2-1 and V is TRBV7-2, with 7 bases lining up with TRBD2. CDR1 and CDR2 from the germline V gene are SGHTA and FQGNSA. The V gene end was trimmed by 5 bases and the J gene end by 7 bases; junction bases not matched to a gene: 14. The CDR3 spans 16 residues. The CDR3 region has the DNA TGTGCCAGCAGCGGGGGGAGCGGGATAGGGTTAAATGAGCAGTTCTTC. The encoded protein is CASSGGSGIGLNEQFF.

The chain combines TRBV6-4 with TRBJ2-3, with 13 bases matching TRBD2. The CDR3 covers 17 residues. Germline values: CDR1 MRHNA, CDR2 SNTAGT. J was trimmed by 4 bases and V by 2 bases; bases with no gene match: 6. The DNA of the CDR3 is TGTGCCAGCAGTGACAGGACTAGCGGGAGTTTGCCAGATACGCAGTATTTT. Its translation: CASSDRTSGSLPDTQYF.

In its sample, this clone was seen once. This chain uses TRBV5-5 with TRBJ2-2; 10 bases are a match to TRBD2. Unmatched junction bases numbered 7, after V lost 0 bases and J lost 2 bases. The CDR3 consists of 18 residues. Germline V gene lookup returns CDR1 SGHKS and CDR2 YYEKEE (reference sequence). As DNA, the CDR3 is TGTGCCAGCAGCTTGGCTAGCGGGGGCCTTTTAAACACCGGGGAGCTGTTTTTT. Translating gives CASSLASGGLLNTGELFF.

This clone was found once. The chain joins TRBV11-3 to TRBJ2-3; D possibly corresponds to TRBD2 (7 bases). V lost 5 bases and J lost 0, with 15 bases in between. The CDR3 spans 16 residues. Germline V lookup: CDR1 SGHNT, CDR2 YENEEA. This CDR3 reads CASSPQGGGSTDTQYF. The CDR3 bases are TGTGCCAGCAGCCCCCAAGGGGGAGGGAGCACAGATACGCAGTATTTT.

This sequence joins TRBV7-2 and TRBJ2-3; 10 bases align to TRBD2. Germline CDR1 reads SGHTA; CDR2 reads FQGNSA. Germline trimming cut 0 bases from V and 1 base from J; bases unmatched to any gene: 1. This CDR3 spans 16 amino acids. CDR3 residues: CASSLALAGGTDTQYF. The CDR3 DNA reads TGTGCCAGCAGCTTAGCGCTAGCGGGGGGCACAGATACGCAGTATTTT.

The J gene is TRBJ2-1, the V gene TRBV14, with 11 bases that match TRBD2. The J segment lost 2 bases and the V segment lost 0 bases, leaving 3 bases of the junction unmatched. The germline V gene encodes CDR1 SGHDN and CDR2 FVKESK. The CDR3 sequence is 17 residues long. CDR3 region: CASSQDSGRAPYNEQFF. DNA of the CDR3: TGTGCCAGCAGCCAAGATAGCGGGAGGGCCCCCTACAATGAGCAGTTCTTC.

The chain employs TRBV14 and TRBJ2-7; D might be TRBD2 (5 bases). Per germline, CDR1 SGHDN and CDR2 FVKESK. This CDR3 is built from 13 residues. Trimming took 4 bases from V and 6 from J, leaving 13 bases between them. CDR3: CASSRSSSSEQYF. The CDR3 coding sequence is TGTGCCAGCAGCCGTAGTTCTAGCAGCGAGCAGTACTTC.

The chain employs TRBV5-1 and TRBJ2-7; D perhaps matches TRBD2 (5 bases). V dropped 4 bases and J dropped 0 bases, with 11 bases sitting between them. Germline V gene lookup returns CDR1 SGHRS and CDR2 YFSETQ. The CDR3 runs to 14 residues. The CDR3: CASSGAGSSYEQYF. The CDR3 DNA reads TGCGCCAGCAGCGGTGCTGGGAGCTCCTACGAGCAGTACTTC.

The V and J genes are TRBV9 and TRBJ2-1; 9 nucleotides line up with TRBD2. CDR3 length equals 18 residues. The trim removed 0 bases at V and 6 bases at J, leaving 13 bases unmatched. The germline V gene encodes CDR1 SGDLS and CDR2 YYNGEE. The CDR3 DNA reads TGTGCCAGCAGCGTAGCTAGGGTAGCGGGAGCTTTGGGCAATGAGCAGTTCTTC. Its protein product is CASSVARVAGALGNEQFF.

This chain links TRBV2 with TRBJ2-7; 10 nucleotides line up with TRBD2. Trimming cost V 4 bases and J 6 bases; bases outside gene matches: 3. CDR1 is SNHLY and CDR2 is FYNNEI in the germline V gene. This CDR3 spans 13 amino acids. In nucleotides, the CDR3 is TGTGCCAGCAGTGCAGGGACTAGCGTCGAGCAGTACTTC. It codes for CASSAGTSVEQYF.

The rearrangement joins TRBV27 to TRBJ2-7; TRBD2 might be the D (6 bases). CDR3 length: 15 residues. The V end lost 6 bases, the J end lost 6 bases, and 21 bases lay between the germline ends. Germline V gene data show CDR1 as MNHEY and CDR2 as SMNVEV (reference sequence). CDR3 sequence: CASSPGGSMRGEQYF. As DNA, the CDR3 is TGTGCCAGCAGCCCTGGGGGGTCCATGAGGGGCGAGCAGTACTTC.

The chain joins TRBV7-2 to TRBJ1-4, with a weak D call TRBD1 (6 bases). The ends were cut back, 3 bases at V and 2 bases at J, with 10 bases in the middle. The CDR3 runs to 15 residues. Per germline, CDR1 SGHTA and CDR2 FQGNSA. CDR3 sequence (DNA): TGTGCCAGCAGCTTTTCCGGACAGACTAATGAAAAACTGTTTTTT. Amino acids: CASSFSGQTNEKLFF.

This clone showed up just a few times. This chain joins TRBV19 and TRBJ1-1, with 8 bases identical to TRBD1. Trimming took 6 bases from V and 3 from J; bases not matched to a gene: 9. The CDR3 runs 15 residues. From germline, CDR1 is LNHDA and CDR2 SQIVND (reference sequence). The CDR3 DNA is TGTGCCAGTAGACCAGGGGGCGGTCGGGACACTGAAGCTTTCTTT. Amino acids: CASRPGGGRDTEAFF.

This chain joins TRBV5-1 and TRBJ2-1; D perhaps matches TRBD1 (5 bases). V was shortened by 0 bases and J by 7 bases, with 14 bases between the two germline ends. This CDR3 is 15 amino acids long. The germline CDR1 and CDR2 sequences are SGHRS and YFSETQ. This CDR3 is CASSLVTLKGNEQFF. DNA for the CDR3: TGCGCCAGCAGCTTGGTGACCCTAAAGGGGAATGAGCAGTTCTTC. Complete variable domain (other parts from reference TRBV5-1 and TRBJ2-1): KAGVTQTPRYLIKTRGQQVTLSCSPISGHRSVSWYQQTPGQGLQFLFEYFSETQRNKGNFPGRFSGRQFSNSRSEMNVSTLELGDSALYLCASSLVTLKGNEQFFGPGTRLTVL.

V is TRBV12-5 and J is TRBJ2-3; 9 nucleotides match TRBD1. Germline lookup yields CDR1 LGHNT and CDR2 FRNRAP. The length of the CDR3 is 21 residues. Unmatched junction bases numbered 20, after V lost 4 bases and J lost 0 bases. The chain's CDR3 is CASGWRGFTLDRGSSTDTQYF. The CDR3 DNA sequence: TGTGCTAGTGGTTGGAGGGGGTTTACATTGGACAGGGGTTCCAGCACAGATACGCAGTATTTT.

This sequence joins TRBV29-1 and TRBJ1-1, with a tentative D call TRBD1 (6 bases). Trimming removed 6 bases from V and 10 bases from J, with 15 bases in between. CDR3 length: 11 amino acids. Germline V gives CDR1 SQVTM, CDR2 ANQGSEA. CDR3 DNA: TGCAGCGTCTTGAGTACAGGGCGAGCTTTCTTT. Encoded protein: CSVLSTGRAFF.

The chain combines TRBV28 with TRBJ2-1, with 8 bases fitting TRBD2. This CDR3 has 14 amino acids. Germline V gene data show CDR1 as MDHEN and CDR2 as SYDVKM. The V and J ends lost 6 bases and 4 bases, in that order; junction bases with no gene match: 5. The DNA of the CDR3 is TGTGCCAGCAGCCAGCGGGAGAGATACAATGAGCAGTTCTTC. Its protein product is CASSQRERYNEQFF.

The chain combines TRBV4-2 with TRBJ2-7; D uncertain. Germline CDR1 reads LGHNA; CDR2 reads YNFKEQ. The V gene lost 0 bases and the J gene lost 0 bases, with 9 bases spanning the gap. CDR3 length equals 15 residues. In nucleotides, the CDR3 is TGTGCCAGCAGCCAAGATGGTACAGCCTCCTACGAGCAGTACTTC. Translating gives CASSQDGTASYEQYF.

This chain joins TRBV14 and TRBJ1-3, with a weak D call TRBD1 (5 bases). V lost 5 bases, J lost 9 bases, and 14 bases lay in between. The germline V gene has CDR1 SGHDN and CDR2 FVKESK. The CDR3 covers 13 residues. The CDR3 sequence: CASSVDMVGTIYF. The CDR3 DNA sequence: TGTGCCAGCAGCGTGGACATGGTTGGCACCATATATTTT.

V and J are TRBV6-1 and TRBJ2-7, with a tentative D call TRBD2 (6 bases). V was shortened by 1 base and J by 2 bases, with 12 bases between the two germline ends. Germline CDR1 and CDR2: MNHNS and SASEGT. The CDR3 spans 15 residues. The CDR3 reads CASSEGSAGPYEQYF. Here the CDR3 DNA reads TGTGCCAGCAGTGAAGGGTCAGCGGGTCCCTACGAGCAGTACTTC.

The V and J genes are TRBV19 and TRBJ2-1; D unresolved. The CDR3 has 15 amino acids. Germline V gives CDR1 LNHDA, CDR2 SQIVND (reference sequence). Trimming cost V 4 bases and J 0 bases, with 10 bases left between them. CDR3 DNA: TGTGCCAGTAGTAGCAGGATGGGCTCCTACAATGAGCAGTTCTTC. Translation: CASSSRMGSYNEQFF.

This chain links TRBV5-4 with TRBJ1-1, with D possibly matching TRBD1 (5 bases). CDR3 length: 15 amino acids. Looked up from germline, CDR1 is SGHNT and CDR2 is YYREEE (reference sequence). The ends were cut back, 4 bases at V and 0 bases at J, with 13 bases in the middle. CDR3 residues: CASSPDSAMNTEAFF. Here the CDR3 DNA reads TGTGCCAGCAGCCCCGACAGTGCGATGAACACTGAAGCTTTCTTT.

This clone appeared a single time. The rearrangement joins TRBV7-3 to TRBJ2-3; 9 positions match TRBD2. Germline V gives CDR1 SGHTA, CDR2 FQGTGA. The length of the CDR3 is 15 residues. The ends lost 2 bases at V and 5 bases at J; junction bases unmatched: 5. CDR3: CASSLAGGIGDTQYF. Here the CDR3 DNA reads TGTGCCAGCAGCTTAGCGGGAGGGATAGGAGATACGCAGTATTTT. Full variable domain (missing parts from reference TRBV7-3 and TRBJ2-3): GAGVSQTPSNKVTEKGKYVELRCDPISGHTALYWYRQSLGQGPEFLIYFQGTGAADDSGLPNDRFFAVRPEGSVSTLKIQRTERGDSAVYLCASSLAGGIGDTQYFGPGTRLTVL.